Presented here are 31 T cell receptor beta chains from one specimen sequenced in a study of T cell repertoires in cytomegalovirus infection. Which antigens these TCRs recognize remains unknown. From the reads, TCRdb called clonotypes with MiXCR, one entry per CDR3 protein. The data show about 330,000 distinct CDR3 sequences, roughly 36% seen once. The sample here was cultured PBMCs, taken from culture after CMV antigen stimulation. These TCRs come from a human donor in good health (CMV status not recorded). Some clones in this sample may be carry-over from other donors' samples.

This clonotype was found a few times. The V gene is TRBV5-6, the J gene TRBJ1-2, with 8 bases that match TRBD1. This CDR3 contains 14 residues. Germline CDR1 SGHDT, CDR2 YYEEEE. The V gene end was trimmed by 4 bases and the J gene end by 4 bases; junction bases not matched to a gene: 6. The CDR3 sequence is CASSTRTGTYGYTF. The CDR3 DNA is TGTGCCAGCAGCACGAGGACAGGGACCTATGGCTACACCTTC.

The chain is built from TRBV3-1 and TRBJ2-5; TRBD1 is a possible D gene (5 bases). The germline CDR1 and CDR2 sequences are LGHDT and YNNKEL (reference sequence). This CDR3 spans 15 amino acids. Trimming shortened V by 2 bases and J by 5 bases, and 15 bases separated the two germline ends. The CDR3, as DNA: TGTGCCAGCAGCCAACAGAGGACACATTCGGAGACCCAGTACTTC. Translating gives CASSQQRTHSETQYF.

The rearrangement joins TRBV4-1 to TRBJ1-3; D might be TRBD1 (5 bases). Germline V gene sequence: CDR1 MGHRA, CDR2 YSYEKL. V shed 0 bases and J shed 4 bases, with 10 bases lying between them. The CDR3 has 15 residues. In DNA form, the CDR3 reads TGCGCCAGCAGCCAAGATTATGGGGCCGGAAACACCATATATTTT. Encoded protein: CASSQDYGAGNTIYF.

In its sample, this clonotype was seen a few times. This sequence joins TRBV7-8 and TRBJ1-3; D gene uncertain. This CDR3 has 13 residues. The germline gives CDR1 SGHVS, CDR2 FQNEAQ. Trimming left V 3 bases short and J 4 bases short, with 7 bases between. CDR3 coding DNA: TGTGCCAGCAGCTTGTGGTTCGGAAACACCATATATTTT. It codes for CASSLWFGNTIYF.

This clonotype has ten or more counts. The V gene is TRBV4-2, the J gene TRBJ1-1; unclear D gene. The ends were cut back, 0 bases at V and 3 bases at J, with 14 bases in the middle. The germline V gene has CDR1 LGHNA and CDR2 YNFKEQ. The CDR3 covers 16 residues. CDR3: CASSQDQRSGYTEAFF. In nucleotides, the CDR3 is TGTGCCAGCAGCCAAGACCAGCGGTCCGGGTACACTGAAGCTTTCTTT.

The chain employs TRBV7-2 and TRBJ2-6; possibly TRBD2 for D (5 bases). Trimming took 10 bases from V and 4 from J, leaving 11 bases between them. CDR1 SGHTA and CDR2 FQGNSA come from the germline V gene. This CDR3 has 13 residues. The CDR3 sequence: CATEPGGANVLTF. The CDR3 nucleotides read TGTGCCACTGAACCGGGAGGGGCCAACGTCCTGACTTTC.

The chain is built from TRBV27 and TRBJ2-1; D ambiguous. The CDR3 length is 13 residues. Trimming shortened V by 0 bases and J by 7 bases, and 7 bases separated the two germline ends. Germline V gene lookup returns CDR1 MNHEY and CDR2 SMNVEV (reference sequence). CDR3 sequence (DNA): TGTGCCAGCAGTTTATCTGTGAGGAATGAGCAGTTCTTC. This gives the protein CASSLSVRNEQFF.

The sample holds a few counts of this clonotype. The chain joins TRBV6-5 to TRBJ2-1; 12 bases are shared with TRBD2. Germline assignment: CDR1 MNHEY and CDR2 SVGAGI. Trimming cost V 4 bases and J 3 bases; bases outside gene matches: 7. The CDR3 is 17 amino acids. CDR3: CASSSLTSGSSYNEQFF. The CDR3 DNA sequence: TGTGCCAGCAGTTCTCTGACTAGCGGGAGCAGCTACAATGAGCAGTTCTTC.

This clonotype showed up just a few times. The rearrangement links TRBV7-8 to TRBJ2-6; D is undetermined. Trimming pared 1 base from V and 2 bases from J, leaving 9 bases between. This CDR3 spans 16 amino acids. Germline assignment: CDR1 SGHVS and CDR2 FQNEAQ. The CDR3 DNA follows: TGTGCCAGCAGCTTAGTAAGGGTGGCTGGGGCCAACGTCCTGACTTTC. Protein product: CASSLVRVAGANVLTF.

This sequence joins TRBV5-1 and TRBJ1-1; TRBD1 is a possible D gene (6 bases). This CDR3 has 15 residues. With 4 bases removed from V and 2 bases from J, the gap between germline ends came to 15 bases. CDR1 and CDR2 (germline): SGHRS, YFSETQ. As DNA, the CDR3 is TGCGCCAGCAGCACGGGACAACCGATCAACACTGAAGCTTTCTTT. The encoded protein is CASSTGQPINTEAFF.

CDR3 sequence (DNA): TGTGCCAGCAGCTCCAGGACTAGCGGGGCGACCCAGTACTTC. It is translated as CASSSRTSGATQYF. V usage is TRBV7-2 and J usage is TRBJ2-5, with 12 bases lining up with TRBD2. V shed 4 bases, J shed 7 bases, and the junction held 4 bases outside the gene matches. Germline CDR1 and CDR2: SGHTA and FQGNSA. The CDR3 is made up of 14 amino acids.

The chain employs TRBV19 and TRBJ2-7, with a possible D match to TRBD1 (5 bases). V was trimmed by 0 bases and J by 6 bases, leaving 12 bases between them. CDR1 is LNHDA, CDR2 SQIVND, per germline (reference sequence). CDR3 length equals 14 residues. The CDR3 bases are TGTGCCAGTAGTATAGATCTGGGGCCCGCCGAGCAGTACTTC. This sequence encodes CASSIDLGPAEQYF.

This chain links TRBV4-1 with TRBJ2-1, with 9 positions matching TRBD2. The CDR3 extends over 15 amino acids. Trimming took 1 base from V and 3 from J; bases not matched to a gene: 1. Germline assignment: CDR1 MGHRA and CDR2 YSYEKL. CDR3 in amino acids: CASSQGSGGYNEQFF. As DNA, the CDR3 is TGCGCCAGCAGCCAAGGTAGCGGGGGCTACAATGAGCAGTTCTTC.

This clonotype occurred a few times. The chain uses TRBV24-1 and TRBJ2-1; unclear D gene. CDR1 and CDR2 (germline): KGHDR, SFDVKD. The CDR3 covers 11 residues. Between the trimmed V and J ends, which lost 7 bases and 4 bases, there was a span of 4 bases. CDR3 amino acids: CATRQYNEQFF. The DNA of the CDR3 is TGTGCCACCAGACAGTACAATGAGCAGTTCTTC.

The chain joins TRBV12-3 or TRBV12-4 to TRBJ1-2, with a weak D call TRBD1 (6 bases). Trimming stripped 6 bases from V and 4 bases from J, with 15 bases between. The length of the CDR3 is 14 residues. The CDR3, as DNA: TGTGCCAGCAGAAGCAGGGGAGGGGGCTATGGCTACACCTTC. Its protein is CASRSRGGGYGYTF.

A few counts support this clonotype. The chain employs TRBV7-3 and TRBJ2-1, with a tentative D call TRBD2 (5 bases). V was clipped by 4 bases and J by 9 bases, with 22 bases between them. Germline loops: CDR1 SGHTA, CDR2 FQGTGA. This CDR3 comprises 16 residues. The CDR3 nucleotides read TGTGCCAGCAGCTCCCTAATACCACTAGGATCCCCTGAGCAGTTCTTC. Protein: CASSSLIPLGSPEQFF.

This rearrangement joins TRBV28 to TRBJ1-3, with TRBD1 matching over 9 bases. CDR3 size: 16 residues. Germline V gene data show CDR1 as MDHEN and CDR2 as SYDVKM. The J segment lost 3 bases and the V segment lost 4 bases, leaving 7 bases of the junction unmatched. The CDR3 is CASSSTGTGNGNTIYF. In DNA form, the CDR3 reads TGTGCCAGCAGTTCGACCGGGACAGGGAATGGAAACACCATATATTTT.

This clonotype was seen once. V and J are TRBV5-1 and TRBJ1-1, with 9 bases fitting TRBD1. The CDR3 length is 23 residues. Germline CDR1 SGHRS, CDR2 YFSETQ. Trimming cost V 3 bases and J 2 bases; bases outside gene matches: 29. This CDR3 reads CASSYGTGFRGTSYLEPNTEAFF. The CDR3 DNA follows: TGCGCCAGCAGCTACGGGACAGGGTTTAGGGGAACCTCGTACCTCGAGCCTAACACTGAAGCTTTCTTT.

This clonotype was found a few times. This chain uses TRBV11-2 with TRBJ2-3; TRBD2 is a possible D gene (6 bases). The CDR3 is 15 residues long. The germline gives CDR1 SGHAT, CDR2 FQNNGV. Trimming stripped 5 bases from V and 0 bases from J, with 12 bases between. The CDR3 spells CASSVGGESTDTQYF. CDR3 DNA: TGTGCCAGCAGCGTAGGCGGGGAAAGCACAGATACGCAGTATTTT.

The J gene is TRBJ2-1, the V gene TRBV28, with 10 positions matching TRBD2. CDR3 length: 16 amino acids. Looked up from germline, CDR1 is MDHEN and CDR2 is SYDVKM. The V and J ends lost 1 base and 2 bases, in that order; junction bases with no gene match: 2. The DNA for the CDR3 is TGTGCCAGCAGTTTATCCACTAGCGGGGCCTACAATGAGCAGTTCTTC. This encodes CASSLSTSGAYNEQFF. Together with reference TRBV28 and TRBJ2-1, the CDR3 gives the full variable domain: DVKVTQSSRYLVKRTGEKVFLECVQDMDHENMFWYRQDPGLGLRLIYFSYDVKMKEKGDIPEGYSVSREKKERFSLILESASTNQTSMYLCASSLSTSGAYNEQFFGPGTRLTVL.

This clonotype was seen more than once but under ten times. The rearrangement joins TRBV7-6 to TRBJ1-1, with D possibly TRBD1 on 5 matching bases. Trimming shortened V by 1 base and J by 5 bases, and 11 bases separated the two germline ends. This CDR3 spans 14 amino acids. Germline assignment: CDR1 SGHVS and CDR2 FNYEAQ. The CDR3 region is CASSLEIGGTEAFF. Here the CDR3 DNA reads TGTGCCAGCAGCTTAGAAATCGGGGGAACTGAAGCTTTCTTT.

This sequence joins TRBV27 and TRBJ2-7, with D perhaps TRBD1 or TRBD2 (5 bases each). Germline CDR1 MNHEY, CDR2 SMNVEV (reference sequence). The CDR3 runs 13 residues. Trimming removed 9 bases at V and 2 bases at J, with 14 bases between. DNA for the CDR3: TGTGCCAGAGTGGGGGTCTCAACCTACGAGCAGTACGTC. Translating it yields CARVGVSTYEQYV.

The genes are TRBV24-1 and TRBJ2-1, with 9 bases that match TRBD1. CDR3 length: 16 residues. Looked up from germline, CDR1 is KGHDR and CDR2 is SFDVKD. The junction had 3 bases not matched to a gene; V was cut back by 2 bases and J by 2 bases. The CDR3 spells CATSDSGQGTYNEQFF. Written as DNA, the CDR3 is TGTGCCACCAGTGATTCGGGACAGGGTACCTACAATGAGCAGTTCTTC.

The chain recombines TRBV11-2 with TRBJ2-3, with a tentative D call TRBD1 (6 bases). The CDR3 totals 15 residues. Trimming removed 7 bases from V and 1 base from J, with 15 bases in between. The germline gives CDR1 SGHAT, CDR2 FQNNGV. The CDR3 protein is CASTLLGGGTDTQYF. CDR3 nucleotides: TGTGCCAGCACCCTTTTAGGGGGAGGCACAGATACGCAGTATTTT. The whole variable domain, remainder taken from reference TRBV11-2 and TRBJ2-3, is EAGVAQSPRYKIIEKRQSVAFWCNPISGHATLYWYQQILGQGPKLLIQFQNNGVVDDSQLPKDRFSAERLKGVDSTLKIQPAKLEDSAVYLCASTLLGGGTDTQYFGPGTRLTVL.

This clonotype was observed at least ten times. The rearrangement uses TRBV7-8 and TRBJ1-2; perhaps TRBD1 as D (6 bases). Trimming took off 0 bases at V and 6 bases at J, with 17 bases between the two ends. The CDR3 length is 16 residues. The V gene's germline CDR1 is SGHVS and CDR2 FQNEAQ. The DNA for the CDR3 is TGTGCCAGCAGCTTAGCCCTCCGGGACATACAACATGGCTACACCTTC. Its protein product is CASSLALRDIQHGYTF.

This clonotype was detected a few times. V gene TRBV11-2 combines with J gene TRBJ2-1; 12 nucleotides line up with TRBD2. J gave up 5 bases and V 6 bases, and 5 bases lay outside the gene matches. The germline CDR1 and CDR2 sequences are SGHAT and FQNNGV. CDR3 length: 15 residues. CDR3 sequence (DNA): TGTGCCAGCAGGCCGACTAGCGGGAGAAACAATGAGCAGTTCTTC. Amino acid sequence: CASRPTSGRNNEQFF.

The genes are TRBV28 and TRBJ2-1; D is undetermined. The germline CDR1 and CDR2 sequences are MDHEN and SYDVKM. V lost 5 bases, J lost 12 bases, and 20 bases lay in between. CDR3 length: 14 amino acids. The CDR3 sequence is CASSPQTGHGGQFF. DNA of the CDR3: TGTGCCAGCAGTCCACAGACGGGTCACGGTGGGCAGTTCTTC.

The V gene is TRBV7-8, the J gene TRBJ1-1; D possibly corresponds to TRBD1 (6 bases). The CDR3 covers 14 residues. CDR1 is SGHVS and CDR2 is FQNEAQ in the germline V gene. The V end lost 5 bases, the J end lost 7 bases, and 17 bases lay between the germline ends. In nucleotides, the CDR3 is TGTGCCAGCAGCCAATTACAGGGTAACGGTGAAGCTTTCTTT. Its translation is CASSQLQGNGEAFF.

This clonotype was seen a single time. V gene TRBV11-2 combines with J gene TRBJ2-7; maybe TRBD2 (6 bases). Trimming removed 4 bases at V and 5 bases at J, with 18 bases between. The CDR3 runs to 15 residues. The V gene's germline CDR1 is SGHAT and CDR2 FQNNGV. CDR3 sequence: CASSSGGVVRNEQYF. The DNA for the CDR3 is TGTGCCAGCAGCTCAGGCGGGGTGGTACGAAACGAGCAGTACTTC.

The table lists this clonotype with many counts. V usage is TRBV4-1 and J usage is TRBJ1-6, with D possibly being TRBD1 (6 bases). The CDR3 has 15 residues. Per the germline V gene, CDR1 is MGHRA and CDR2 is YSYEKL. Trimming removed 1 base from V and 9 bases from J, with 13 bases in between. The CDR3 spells CASSQVLARGSPLHF. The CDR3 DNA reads TGCGCCAGCAGCCAAGTCTTGGCCAGGGGTTCACCCCTCCACTTT.

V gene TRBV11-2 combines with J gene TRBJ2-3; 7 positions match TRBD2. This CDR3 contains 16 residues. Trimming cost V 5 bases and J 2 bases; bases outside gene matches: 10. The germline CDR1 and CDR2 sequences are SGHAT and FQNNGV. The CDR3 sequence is CASSGPTSVHTDTQYF. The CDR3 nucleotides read TGTGCCAGCAGCGGACCCACTAGCGTCCACACAGATACGCAGTATTTT.